Reported below is one T cell receptor beta chain. Its antigen has not been determined. The sample holds no much larger clone one base away, and base qualities are not on file. Library preparation employed the immunoSEQ multiplex PCR assay. TCRdb obtained this table from immuneACCESS and retained in-frame rearrangements with V and J assigned. These tables miss some clones; where compared with another copy, unresolved V genes account for less than half of the shortfall, and the remainder is unexplained. Within this sample are about 6,200 clones, with approximately 80% of them counted one time only. 6.2% of the sample comes from the top ten. V lost 3 bases and J lost 8 bases, and the count of bases not matched to a germline gene is 15. Taken from cysteine to phenylalanine, the CDR3 has 18 residues. Just CDR3 DNA is preserved here, 54 bases in frame from base 1. This entry comes from a study of chemoradiotherapy in HPV16-positive cancers (dated by TCRdb to between 2021 and 2024). For the wider study: Candidate HPV-specific T-cell clones and common TCR motifs were defined through functional T-cell assays on cells from a couple of HPV16-positive patients. The study asked whether T-cell immunity against the HPV oncoproteins E6 and E7 changes during chemoradiotherapy and whether it affects survival. TCR repertoires from over 75 patients with HPV-related cancers were then used to track the candidate HPV-specific TCRs and motifs.

Because repertoires were sampled repeatedly during chemoradiotherapy, clonal expansion in the tumor microenvironment could be followed. Points the paper makes about the study in general: Expansion of candidate HPV-specific clones and E7-related TCR motifs was observed in the tumor microenvironment during treatment, whereas no such expansion was observed for non-HPV-specific T cells. The functional definition of HPV-specific T cells was derived from only a couple of HPV16-positive patients, and the survival association was reported for HPV16-positive patients. Among HPV16-positive patients, expansion of HPV-responsive T cells during chemoradiotherapy was associated with better recurrence-free survival.

The chain uses TRBV23-1 and TRBJ2-2; TRBD1 matches 10 bases in the middle. TRBV23-1 is an ORF, and what it does is uncertain. The source was tumor tissue, collected from a patient who underwent chemoradiotherapy. This receptor was taken from a human donor with HPV-associated anogenital cancer. The CDR3 reads as follows: CASSHLNPEGTGVGELFF. At the DNA level, the sequence is TGCGCCAGCAGTCACTTAAACCCCGAGGGGACAGGGGTTGGGGAGCTGTTTTTT.